This TCR beta chain was observed in a study of CD49a tissue-resident CD8 T cells in human skin (TCRdb year 2017). Study-wide context: Tissue-resident memory CD8+ T cell subsets in human skin, defined by CD49a, CD69 and CD103 expression, were examined in the study.

Libraries were built with the immunoSEQ multiplex PCR assay. Processing in the source paper ran as follows. TCR V beta family usage frequencies were compared across the sorted blood, dermal and epidermal CD8+ T cell populations. Imported from immuneACCESS, the table was reduced by TCRdb to in-frame sequences with V and J called. These copies leave out some clones; in studies compared against another copy, an unresolved V gene accounts for under half, and the cause of the remainder is not known. D and trimming come from the DNA, and the V and J calls and clone size come from that table. The table kept for this sample lists roughly 75 clones. Cut back by 6 bases and 1 base, the V and J ends lie 13 bases apart. The CDR3 runs 14 amino acids, cysteine and phenylalanine included. Of the read, only the CDR3 DNA is kept; its 42 bases are in frame from base 1. From a lookup of the germline V gene (reference sequence), CDR1 and CDR2 are MNHEY and SMNVEV.

For a few healthy donors, sorted CD8+ T cells taken from blood, dermis and epidermis had their TCR beta CDR3 regions analysed. All TCR-sequenced donors were healthy individuals, and each provided both blood and skin samples. CD8+ T cell populations were isolated by sorting before TCR beta sequencing. Comment on this clone: Its antigen is not yet known. The sample holds no much larger clone one base away, and base qualities are not on file.

Sequencing input: CLA+ CD8+ effector memory T cells sorted from blood. The source of this sequence is a human donor in good health. This chain is built from TRBV27 and TRBJ2-7; the D gene is perhaps TRBD2, on 5 matching bases. CDR3 loop: CASRILVESYEQYF. The sequence in DNA is TGTGCCAGCAGAATACTAGTGGAATCCTACGAGCAGTACTTC.